These 21 T cell receptor beta chains came from one sample sequenced in a study of cytomegalovirus exposure and HLA in healthy donors. A multiplex PCR was run with 60 Vbeta primers and 13 Jbeta primers. Measured with immunoSEQ multiplex PCR; TCRdb has only the in-frame clones, and not every one. The sample holds roughly 100,000 clones; over 75% are singletons and the top ten take 4% to 5.5%. Sequenced: PBMCs. These receptors came from a man younger than 40 in good health and CMV-seropositive.

This clone was detected a few times. The rearrangement uses TRBV5-1 and TRBJ1-1; D is possibly TRBD1 (5 bases). The CDR3 contains 13 residues. Trimming took off 0 bases at V and 5 bases at J, with 8 bases between the two ends. Germline V gene sequence: CDR1 SGHRS, CDR2 YFSETQ. The CDR3 bases are TGCGCCAGCAGCTTGGAGGGGAGGACTGAAGCTTTCTTT. Amino acids: CASSLEGRTEAFF.

In this sample, this clone turned up a few times. The chain recombines TRBV19 with TRBJ2-3, with no clear D. This CDR3 is 12 amino acids long. V was cut by 6 bases and J by 1 base, with 5 bases left in between. The germline V gene has CDR1 LNHDA and CDR2 SQIVND (reference sequence). The CDR3 protein is CASSFRTDTQYF. As DNA, the CDR3 is TGTGCCAGTAGCTTTCGCACAGATACGCAGTATTTT. The full variable domain, with the rest looked up from reference TRBV19 and TRBJ2-3, is DGGITQSPKYLFRKEGQNVTLSCEQNLNHDAMYWYRQDPGQGLRLIYYSQIVNDFQKGDIAEGYSVSREKKESFPLTVTSAQKNPTAFYLCASSFRTDTQYFGPGTRLTVL.

CDR3 sequence (DNA): TGTGCCACCACCAAGGGGGGAGCAGGGGGTCCAGACACTGAAGCTTTCTTT. It specifies CATTKGGAGGPDTEAFF. The chain employs TRBV19 and TRBJ1-1; the match to TRBD1 covers 7 bases. Germline V gives CDR1 LNHDA, CDR2 SQIVND (reference sequence). With 10 bases clipped from V and 3 bases from J, the junction kept 20 bases outside the gene matches. The CDR3 totals 17 residues.

This clone occurred once. The chain is built from TRBV29-1 and TRBJ2-7; 10 bases align to TRBD1. The germline V gene encodes CDR1 SQVTM and CDR2 ANQGSEA. The CDR3 consists of 12 residues. Losses at the gene ends were 7 bases for V and 3 bases for J; bases not matched to a gene: 3. This chain's CDR3 is CSAGQGVYEQYF. Written as DNA, the CDR3 is TGCAGCGCAGGACAGGGGGTCTACGAGCAGTACTTC.

The CDR3 sequence: CASSKAAQTRGANVLTF. CDR3 sequence (DNA): TGTGCCAGCAGTAAAGCCGCACAGACCCGGGGGGCCAACGTCCTGACTTTC. The J gene is TRBJ2-6, the V gene TRBV7-3; D is ambiguous. The CDR3 has 17 amino acids. CDR1 is SGHTA and CDR2 is FQGTGA in the germline V gene. V lost 6 bases, J lost 4 bases, and 19 bases lay in between.

V is TRBV5-1 and J is TRBJ2-5, with D possibly matching TRBD2 (6 bases). Germline CDR1 is SGHRS and CDR2 is YFSETQ. V was clipped by 4 bases and J by 2 bases, with 12 bases between them. The CDR3 extends over 14 amino acids. For the CDR3, the DNA is TGCGCCAGCAGCCCCGGGAGCCCACAAGAGACCCAGTACTTC. Protein sequence: CASSPGSPQETQYF.

The V gene is TRBV25-1, the J gene TRBJ1-3; TRBD1 agrees at 7 bases. Trimming at V came to 1 base and at J to 2 bases, leaving 8 bases not matched to a gene. The CDR3 spans 17 residues. Germline V CDR1 and CDR2: MGHDK, SYGVNS. CDR3 in DNA: TGTGCCAGCAGTGAATCACCAAAGGACAGGACTGGAAACACCATATATTTT. It encodes CASSESPKDRTGNTIYF.

DNA of the CDR3: TGTGCCAGCAGCTTTGGGGGGGCTGGCAATCAGCCCCAGCATTTT. Its protein product is CASSFGGAGNQPQHF. The J gene is TRBJ1-5, the V gene TRBV5-4, with D maybe TRBD1 (6 bases). Germline CDR1 and CDR2: SGHNT and YYREEE (reference sequence). The V and J ends lost 2 bases and 2 bases respectively, with 11 bases between them. This CDR3 contains 15 residues.

The genes are TRBV27 and TRBJ1-5, with TRBD1 as a possible D gene (5 bases). This CDR3 has 13 residues. Germline CDR1 and CDR2: MNHEY and SMNVEV (reference sequence). The ends were cut back, 3 bases at V and 4 bases at J, with 7 bases in the middle. The CDR3 DNA reads TGTGCCAGCAGTTTGGGACTAAATCAGCCCCAGCATTTT. Translation: CASSLGLNQPQHF.

In the case of this clone: One end of the junction is discordant with germline, which a read error may explain. The chain joins TRBV4-1 to TRBJ1-2; D unresolved. Germline lookup yields CDR1 MGHRA and CDR2 YSYEKL. There are 14 residues in the CDR3. CDR3 protein: CASSQWGDNYGCTF. CDR3 sequence (DNA): TGCGCCAGCAGCCAATGGGGAGATAACTATGGCTGCACCTTC.

V is TRBV9 and J is TRBJ2-5, with TRBD1 matching over 7 bases. CDR1 and CDR2 from the germline V gene are SGDLS and YYNGEE. This CDR3 spans 17 amino acids. V was pared by 2 bases and J by 5 bases, with 15 bases of the junction left unmatched. For the CDR3, the DNA is TGTGCCAGCAGCGTTTCTCCGGGACAGACAACAAGTGAGACCCAGTACTTC. Translating gives CASSVSPGQTTSETQYF.

V and J are TRBV29-1 and TRBJ2-1, with 9 bases aligning to TRBD1. With V trimmed by 8 bases and J by 2 bases, 4 bases remained unmatched. The CDR3 totals 13 residues. CDR1 SQVTM and CDR2 ANQGSEA come from the germline V gene. CDR3: CSFGTGTYNEQFF. The CDR3, as DNA: TGCAGCTTCGGGACAGGGACCTACAATGAGCAGTTCTTC.

The chain recombines TRBV7-2 with TRBJ2-3; D is unclear. Deletions cut 2 bases from V and 5 bases from J, with 8 bases between. The CDR3 is made up of 13 amino acids. The germline V gene has CDR1 SGHTA and CDR2 FQGNSA. The CDR3 spells CASSLNRGDTQYF. The CDR3 DNA reads TGTGCCAGCAGCTTAAATAGAGGAGATACGCAGTATTTT. The full variable domain, rest sourced from reference TRBV7-2 and TRBJ2-3, is GAGVSQSPSNKVTEKGKDVELRCDPISGHTALYWYRQSLGQGLEFLIYFQGNSAPDKSGLPSDRFSAERTGGSVSTLTIQRTQQEDSAVYLCASSLNRGDTQYFGPGTRLTVL.

The rearrangement links TRBV6-6 to TRBJ2-5; D is perhaps TRBD2 (5 bases). Trimming removed 2 bases at V and 5 bases at J, with 12 bases between. The CDR3 covers 14 residues. Germline V gene sequence: CDR1 MNHNY, CDR2 SVGAGI (reference sequence). CDR3 in DNA: TGTGCCAGCAGTTACACCACTAGTGGGGAGACCCAGTACTTC. Residues: CASSYTTSGETQYF.

V usage is TRBV5-6 and J usage is TRBJ2-1; no reliable D call. The CDR3 runs 14 residues. Germline lookup yields CDR1 SGHDT and CDR2 YYEEEE. With 5 bases removed from V and 0 bases from J, the gap between germline ends came to 9 bases. The CDR3 is CASRGRSSYNEQFF. The CDR3 DNA follows: TGTGCCAGCAGGGGTAGGAGCTCCTACAATGAGCAGTTCTTC.

This clone has only one observation. This sequence joins TRBV30 and TRBJ1-2, with no clear D. V lost 3 bases and J 10 bases, leaving 12 bases between the germline ends. Looked up from germline, CDR1 is GTSNPN and CDR2 is SVGIG (reference sequence). The CDR3 runs 11 residues. The CDR3 sequence is CAWSPLRDYTF. The CDR3 coding sequence is TGTGCCTGGAGCCCTTTACGGGACTACACCTTC.

The rearrangement uses TRBV2 and TRBJ1-5, with D possibly matching TRBD1 (6 bases). The CDR3 extends over 16 amino acids. Trimming pared 6 bases from V and 1 base from J, leaving 16 bases between. The germline V gene has CDR1 SNHLY and CDR2 FYNNEI. The CDR3 DNA follows: TGTGCCAGCAGGGACAGTAGGGGTAGGAGCAATCAGCCCCAGCATTTT. This translates into CASRDSRGRSNQPQHF.

The V and J genes are TRBV29-1 and TRBJ2-4; D perhaps matches TRBD1 (6 bases). Trimming took off 2 bases at V and 8 bases at J, with 10 bases between the two ends. CDR1 and CDR2 from the germline V gene are SQVTM and ANQGSEA. This CDR3 comprises 12 residues. The chain's CDR3 is CSVETGMDIQYF. The CDR3 nucleotides read TGCAGCGTTGAAACAGGGATGGACATTCAGTACTTC.

The rearrangement uses TRBV9 and TRBJ2-5; the D gene is possibly TRBD2 (6 bases). CDR3 size: 15 residues. Germline assignment: CDR1 SGDLS and CDR2 YYNGEE. V was cut by 3 bases and J by 6 bases, with 18 bases left in between. In nucleotides, the CDR3 is TGTGCCAGCAGCGATACCGGGACTTCGACGAAGACCCAGTACTTC. It translates to CASSDTGTSTKTQYF.

The count of this clone is one. V and J are TRBV9 and TRBJ2-7; the D gene is possibly TRBD1 (6 bases). The V end was cut by 4 bases, the J end by 3 bases, with 20 bases between. Germline CDR1 reads SGDLS; CDR2 reads YYNGEE. The CDR3 runs to 16 residues. CDR3: CASSPGPGHRFYEQYF. In DNA, the CDR3 is TGTGCCAGCAGCCCAGGACCGGGACATCGGTTCTACGAGCAGTACTTC.

This rearrangement joins TRBV19 to TRBJ2-1, with 8 bases that match TRBD2. There are 15 residues in the CDR3. V was clipped by 3 bases and J by 7 bases; unmatched bases: 8. Germline V gives CDR1 LNHDA, CDR2 SQIVND (reference sequence). The CDR3 here is CASSIPAGAGNEQFF. In DNA, the CDR3 is TGTGCCAGTAGTATCCCAGCGGGGGCAGGGAATGAGCAGTTCTTC.